The source of this T cell receptor (beta chain) is a study of blood T cell repertoires in COVID-19 (dated by TCRdb to the early 2020s). For context, the study as a whole: Collaborator samples came from the United States, Italy and Spain and covered acute and convalescent phases of COVID-19. Deeply sampled blood TCRbeta repertoires from subjects exposed to, actively infected with, or recovered from COVID-19 were included in the dataset. Samples came from the ongoing ImmuneRACE study (first 160 participants) plus 1,254 subjects from 6 global collaborators. Where available, HLA class I and class II types were obtained from metadata supplied by the sample provider rather than from assay-based typing. A freely available public database, intended as a resource for researchers studying the immune response to SARS-CoV-2, is where the repertoires were released. The material from the prospective study consisted of cDNA or gDNA derived from T cells, B-cell-depleted T cells, or PBMCs. The sample metadata nearly always contained a de-identified subject ID, COVID-19 status, age in years and sex. Paper-wide results and their limitations: How much clinical and demographic metadata was included differed by source and by participant, and the metadata was provided uncurated.

Collaborating institutions collected whole blood in K2EDTA tubes following their own protocols. For TCRbeta analysis, collaborator samples were shipped as frozen whole blood, as isolated PBMCs, or as DNA extracted from either sample type. As encoded in the germline V gene (reference sequence), CDR1 is GTSNPN while CDR2 is SVGIG. Between the V and J ends, shortened by 6 bases and 4 bases respectively, the junction contains 12 bases. Including cysteine and phenylalanine, the CDR3 has 12 amino acids. Solely the CDR3 DNA is kept, with 36 bases framed from the first base. TCRbeta CDR3 regions were amplified from genomic DNA using the immunoSEQ Assay, a bias-controlled multiplex PCR. The published analysis was carried out like this. The number of nucleated cells in each sample was estimated by amplification of reference gene primers within the assay. To quantify the absolute abundance of each unique TCRbeta CDR3 rearrangement, sequence reads were collapsed and filtered. For each sample, productive Simpson clonality was calculated as the square root of Simpson's diversity index across productive rearrangements. In TCRdb, the immuneACCESS table is reduced to in-frame sequences with V and J assigned. These tables do not hold every clone; where another copy was compared, an unresolved V gene accounts for under half, and the others remain unexplained. The DNA was the basis for D and trimming; V, J and clone size are from that table. Counted in this sample were about 120,000 clones; roughly 88% of them appeared once. The top ten hold 4% to 5.5% of the sample.

As to this clone: Its antigen is still unknown. The input lacks base qualities; no much larger clone sits a single base away.

Sequenced sample: peripheral blood. The TCR was taken from a man between 40 and 49 years old with acute or convalescent COVID-19. The chain was built from TRBV30 and TRBJ1-1, with the D gene not confidently named. The nucleotide sequence is given as TGTGCCTGTATCCCCCGGGGCACTGAAGCTTTCTTT. It translates to CACIPRGTEAFF. The full variable domain, with segments outside the CDR3 supplied by the reference TRBV30 and TRBJ1-1 proteins, appears as SQTIHQWPATLVQPVGSPLSLECTVEGTSNPNLYWYRQAAGRGLQLLFYSVGIGQISSEVPQNLSASRPQDRQFILSSKKLLLSDSGFYLCACIPRGTEAFFGQGTRLTVV.